This T cell receptor beta chain emerged from a study of T-cell reconstitution after alpha-beta-depleted transplantation in children. Study results and limitations: Surviving recipient T cells and thymic progenitors underlay high day-60 TCRbeta diversity in some patients.

Unique molecular identifiers were used in preparing the TCRbeta library. Each CDR3 protein is one row after TCRdb ran MiXCR on the PCR reads. The sample has about 1,000,000 distinct CDR3 sequences, around 30% seen once. About this clonotype: The antigen remains undetermined.

The sequencing here drew on PBMCs, mostly from graft donor cells, taken 360 days after TCRalphabeta/CD19-depleted stem cell transplant. The TCR originated in a boy under three years old who had a stem cell transplant for SCID, so the T cells may come from the graft donor.

CDR3 in amino acids: CASSGLGNPPYEQYF. As DNA, the CDR3 is TGTGCCAGCAGCGGCCTGGGGAACCCTCCCTACGAGCAGTACTTC. The rearrangement links TRBV5-6 to TRBJ2-7; D is unclear. The CDR3 length is 15 residues. Trimming removed 4 bases at V and 2 bases at J, with 16 bases between. Germline V gene data show CDR1 as SGHDT and CDR2 as YYEEEE.